This TCR beta chain was identified during a study of blood T cells in healthy people across ages. The CDR3 extends over 11 amino acids. From germline, CDR1 is MGHDK and CDR2 SYGVNS. The V and J ends lost 9 bases and 0 bases respectively, with 6 bases between them. Findings and limits, study-wide: Expanded clonotype changes were possibly confounded by unknown donor CMV status. There were more naive CD4+ cells and higher diversity in long-lived donors than in aged donors.

This clonotype has more than one count but fewer than ten. No antigen is known for it. A second 7 to 11 cycle PCR used barcoded and J-beta primers. TCRdb ran MiXCR on the 5' RACE reads and lists one entry per CDR3 protein. The sample holds 650,000 to 1,000,000 distinct CDR3 sequences; 35% to 40% are singletons and the top ten take 13%. The V call is TRBV25-1, the J call TRBJ2-7; D is unresolved. The sequencing sample was made of blood. The clonotype was recovered from a man younger than 35 in good health. The CDR3 here is CASAYSYEQYF. DNA of the CDR3: TGTGCCAGTGCCTACTCCTACGAGCAGTACTTC.